A selection of T cell receptor beta chains follows, all from one sample in a study of CXCR3-negative and CXCR3-positive naive CD8 T cells. For each CDR3 protein, TCRdb gives one entry from its re-call of the 5' RACE reads, without DNA. Listed are about 130,000 distinct CDR3 sequences; 0.59% falls within the top ten. Material: naive CXCR3+ CD8+ T cells from blood. The receptor set was obtained from a human donor in good health. Some clones in this sample may be carry-over from other donors' samples. Each CDR3 is given with its conserved first and last residue.

J gene: TRBJ1-3; V gene: TRBV19; CDR3 protein: CASSIYKGPITGNTIYF
J gene: TRBJ1-1; V gene: TRBV7-9; CDR3 protein: CASSSSAGQNTEAFF
J gene: TRBJ2-3; V gene: TRBV12-3/TRBV12-4; CDR3 protein: CASRPLTASTDTQYF
J gene: TRBJ2-3; V gene: TRBV9; CDR3 protein: CASSVDSSTDTQYF
J gene: TRBJ1-1; V gene: TRBV27; CDR3 protein: CASSLFPLGALNTEAFF
J gene: TRBJ2-5; V gene: TRBV6-5; CDR3 protein: CASYRGYQETQYF
J gene: TRBJ2-5; V gene: TRBV6-1; CDR3 protein: CASKYREYQETQYF
J gene: TRBJ2-7; V gene: TRBV6-2/TRBV6-3; CDR3 protein: CASSRLRDYPYEQYF
J gene: TRBJ2-3; V gene: TRBV18; CDR3 protein: CASSPPVGEDTQYF
J gene: TRBJ1-1; V gene: TRBV7-2; CDR3 protein: CASSLRTARMNTEAFF
J gene: TRBJ2-1; V gene: TRBV7-3; CDR3 protein: CASSLRGSYNEQFF
J gene: TRBJ2-1; V gene: TRBV5-1; CDR3 protein: CASSWSTGNEQFF
J gene: TRBJ2-5; V gene: TRBV7-9; CDR3 protein: CASSPGTEETQYF
J gene: TRBJ2-7; V gene: TRBV29-1; CDR3 protein: CSVEGVAGVYEQYF
J gene: TRBJ2-7; V gene: TRBV13; CDR3 protein: CASSLGPNEQYF
J gene: TRBJ2-1; V gene: TRBV5-1; CDR3 protein: CASREPPEQFF
J gene: TRBJ2-2; V gene: TRBV24-1; CDR3 protein: CATSDFTGELFF
J gene: TRBJ2-2; V gene: TRBV7-9; CDR3 protein: CASSLTASNTGELFF
J gene: TRBJ1-1; V gene: TRBV29-1; CDR3 protein: CSVEGPTGVTEAFF
J gene: TRBJ1-1; V gene: TRBV29-1; CDR3 protein: CSAVSGGGYLVTEAFF
J gene: TRBJ2-1; V gene: TRBV19; CDR3 protein: CASSAGSSSYNEQFF
J gene: TRBJ2-1; V gene: TRBV10-3; CDR3 protein: CAIQFGGQGDNEQFF
J gene: TRBJ2-5; V gene: TRBV7-9; CDR3 protein: CASSSSAVETQYF
J gene: TRBJ1-2; V gene: TRBV29-1; CDR3 protein: CSVEITGTTPNYGYTF